These 32 T cell receptor beta chains share one sample of origin, sequenced in a study of shared clonotypes between healthy human individuals (TCRdb year 2020). The receptor library was made with the immunoSEQ multiplex PCR assay. Sourced from immuneACCESS, this table was stored by TCRdb with only in-frame sequences that have V and J called. A share of the clones is absent; for the studies checked, an unresolved V gene accounts for under half, and the remainder has no known explanation. In this sample the table shows around 1,100,000 clones, 70% to 80% of which occur a single time. The ten largest account for 0.89% of the sample. Material: memory CD4+ T cells from PBMCs. The sample's cell subset or site label, decoded: CD45RA-negative fraction. These receptor sequences come from a man younger than 35 in good health. Some clones in this sample may be carry-over from other donors' samples.

This clone appeared a few times. The V and J genes are TRBV7-9 and TRBJ2-1; D call uncertain. V was clipped by 1 base and J by 4 bases, with 5 bases between them. Germline V gene sequence: CDR1 SEHNR, CDR2 FQNEAQ (reference sequence). The CDR3 contains 13 residues. The CDR3 protein is CASSLDWYNEQFF. CDR3 bases: TGTGCCAGCAGCTTAGATTGGTACAATGAGCAGTTCTTC.

This clone was seen once. This chain joins TRBV7-6 and TRBJ1-1, with D maybe TRBD1 (5 bases). Trimming stripped 5 bases from V and 4 bases from J, with 20 bases between. The CDR3 covers 16 residues. The V gene's germline CDR1 is SGHVS and CDR2 FNYEAQ. CDR3 amino acids: CASSPGGRTSGTEAFF. The CDR3 DNA follows: TGTGCCAGCAGCCCCGGGGGTCGGACATCGGGCACTGAAGCTTTCTTT.

The rearrangement links TRBV7-9 to TRBJ2-3; weak D call: TRBD2 (5 bases). Deletions cut 5 bases from V and 6 bases from J, with 9 bases between. CDR1 is SEHNR, CDR2 FQNEAQ, per germline (reference sequence). The CDR3 totals 12 residues. The CDR3, as DNA: TGTGCCAGCAGCCTGAGGAGGGATACGCAGTATTTT. Its translation is CASSLRRDTQYF. Filled out from reference TRBV7-9 and TRBJ2-3, the complete variable domain reads DTGVSQNPRHKITKRGQNVTFRCDPISEHNRLYWYRQTLGQGPEFLTYFQNEAQLEKSRLLSDRFSAERPKGSFSTLEIQRTEQGDSAMYLCASSLRRDTQYFGPGTRLTVL.

The sample holds a few counts of this clone. The chain has TRBV10-3 and TRBJ1-1; D gene uncertain. Trimming stripped 2 bases from V and 1 base from J, with 8 bases between. In germline, CDR1 is ENHRY, CDR2 SYGVKD. The CDR3 extends over 14 amino acids. The CDR3 here is CAISEIQENTEAFF. The CDR3 coding sequence is TGTGCCATCAGTGAGATTCAGGAGAACACTGAAGCTTTCTTT.

Here the CDR3 reads CASRYGGTFEQYF. The CDR3 DNA reads as TGTGCCAGCAGGTACGGCGGGACGTTCGAGCAGTACTTC. The chain uses TRBV2 and TRBJ2-7; D possibly corresponds to TRBD2 (6 bases). Looked up from germline, CDR1 is SNHLY and CDR2 is FYNNEI. The V gene lost 6 bases and the J gene lost 6 bases, with 15 bases spanning the gap. This CDR3 spans 13 amino acids.

The rearrangement links TRBV5-1 to TRBJ2-2, with 8 bases fitting TRBD2. The CDR3 spans 16 residues. Germline trimming cut 4 bases from V and 6 bases from J; bases unmatched to any gene: 11. Germline V gene data show CDR1 as SGHRS and CDR2 as YFSETQ. This chain's CDR3 is CASSTWGTSRPGELFF. The CDR3 DNA sequence: TGCGCCAGCAGCACCTGGGGGACTAGTCGACCCGGGGAGCTGTTTTTT. Filled out from reference TRBV5-1 and TRBJ2-2, the complete variable domain reads KAGVTQTPRYLIKTRGQQVTLSCSPISGHRSVSWYQQTPGQGLQFLFEYFSETQRNKGNFPGRFSGRQFSNSRSEMNVSTLELGDSALYLCASSTWGTSRPGELFFGEGSRLTVL.

The rearrangement links TRBV9 to TRBJ1-2; no reliable D call. Germline V lookup: CDR1 SGDLS, CDR2 YYNGEE. Trimming pared 0 bases from V and 6 bases from J, leaving 12 bases between. The CDR3 totals 14 residues. The CDR3, as DNA: TGTGCCAGCAGCGTAGATCCCCGGGATAATGGCTACACCTTC. Translating it yields CASSVDPRDNGYTF.

This clone was seen a few times. The junction and the germline gene differ at one end; a read error may be behind it. V and J are TRBV2 and TRBJ1-2; D gene uncertain. Germline-derived CDR1 and CDR2 are SNHLY and FYNNEI. The length of the CDR3 is 12 residues. CDR3 protein: CASSERDGGSFF. The CDR3 DNA follows: TGTGCCAGCAGTGAACGGGATGGAGGGTCCTTCTTC.

This clone has a handful of counts. The chain joins TRBV5-1 to TRBJ2-2; TRBD2 matches at 14 bases. J gave up 5 bases and V 1 base, and 7 bases lay outside the gene matches. CDR1 and CDR2 from the germline V gene are SGHRS and YFSETQ. This CDR3 has 18 amino acids. The CDR3 spells CASSLPEGLAGGTGELFF. The CDR3, as DNA: TGCGCCAGCAGCTTGCCCGAAGGACTAGCGGGAGGAACCGGGGAGCTGTTTTTT.

The genes are TRBV27 and TRBJ2-1; 11 nucleotides align to TRBD2. There are 18 residues in the CDR3. Losses at the gene ends were 5 bases for V and 7 bases for J; bases not matched to a gene: 16. Per the germline V gene, CDR1 is MNHEY and CDR2 is SMNVEV (reference sequence). Written as DNA, the CDR3 is TGTGCCAGCAGTCCACCGCCGCGGCTAGCGGGAGGCTGGAATGAGCAGTTCTTC. This encodes CASSPPPRLAGGWNEQFF.

The V call is TRBV6-6, the J call TRBJ2-3, with 10 nucleotides matching TRBD1. The V gene end was trimmed by 6 bases and the J gene end by 5 bases; junction bases not matched to a gene: 5. The CDR3 loop spans 14 amino acids. From germline, CDR1 is MNHNY and CDR2 SVGAGI (reference sequence). In nucleotides, the CDR3 is TGTGCCAGCAGCCGACAGGGGGCCCAAGATACGCAGTATTTT. This gives the protein CASSRQGAQDTQYF.

This clone came up many times. The chain links TRBV6-6 to TRBJ1-2, with 11 bases aligning to TRBD1. V dropped 8 bases and J dropped 9; count of bases not matched to a gene: 5. The CDR3 runs 12 residues. CDR1 is MNHNY and CDR2 is SVGAGI in the germline V gene (reference sequence). The DNA for the CDR3 is TGTGCCAGCTTAGGACAGGGGGCTAGCTACACCTTC. Encoded protein: CASLGQGASYTF.

J is TRBJ2-3 and V is TRBV6-1; TRBD1 matches at 8 bases. V lost 4 bases, J lost 1 base, and 7 bases stayed unmatched. The CDR3 runs 16 residues. Looked up from germline, CDR1 is MNHNS and CDR2 is SASEGT. DNA for the CDR3: TGTGCCAGCAGTGCGGCCCGGGACAGGCGCACAGATACGCAGTATTTT. It encodes CASSAARDRRTDTQYF.

CDR3 region: CASSSDYSDYEQYF. The CDR3 DNA is TGCGCCAGCAGCTCCGACTACTCCGACTACGAGCAGTACTTC. The chain uses TRBV4-3 and TRBJ2-7, with a weak D call TRBD2 (5 bases). The germline V gene has CDR1 LGHNA and CDR2 YSLEER. Trimming took 5 bases from V and 3 from J, leaving 14 bases between them. The CDR3 totals 14 residues.

This sequence joins TRBV27 and TRBJ2-5, with D possibly being TRBD2 (6 bases). The germline gives CDR1 MNHEY, CDR2 SMNVEV (reference sequence). Trimming pared 2 bases from V and 5 bases from J, leaving 9 bases between. The CDR3 is 13 residues long. CDR3 nucleotide sequence: TGTGCCAGCAGTTTACGGGCGGGGGAGACCCAGTACTTC. This gives the protein CASSLRAGETQYF.

This sequence joins TRBV9 and TRBJ2-7, with TRBD2 identical over 8 bases. V was pared by 2 bases and J by 5 bases, with 9 bases of the junction left unmatched. The CDR3 has 15 amino acids. Germline CDR1 and CDR2: SGDLS and YYNGEE. The CDR3 reads CASSVMSGSFDEQYF. The CDR3 DNA reads TGTGCCAGCAGCGTGATGAGCGGGAGTTTCGACGAGCAGTACTTC.

This sequence joins TRBV28 and TRBJ2-2; a weak D match, TRBD1 (5 bases). CDR1 and CDR2 from the germline V gene are MDHEN and SYDVKM. V lost 6 bases and J lost 6, with 11 bases in between. The CDR3 covers 13 residues. As DNA, the CDR3 is TGTGCCAGCAGCCGACAGTGGGCCGGGGAGCTGTTTTTT. Translating it yields CASSRQWAGELFF.

This clone was observed once. The V call is TRBV6-5, the J call TRBJ1-1; 9 nucleotides line up with TRBD1. V was clipped by 2 bases and J by 1 base; unmatched bases: 2. The CDR3 contains 15 residues. CDR1 is MNHEY and CDR2 is SVGAGI in the germline V gene. The CDR3 DNA follows: TGTGCCAGCAGTTACGCGGGACAGGGGAACACTGAAGCTTTCTTT. As protein: CASSYAGQGNTEAFF.

This chain connects TRBV4-2 to TRBJ2-5; 8 nucleotides match TRBD2. Germline CDR1 is LGHNA and CDR2 is YNFKEQ. The CDR3 extends over 17 amino acids. Germline trimming cut 1 base from V and 1 base from J; bases unmatched to any gene: 8. CDR3 sequence reads: CASSQAESGSSQETQYF. In nucleotides, the CDR3 is TGTGCCAGCAGCCAAGCCGAAAGCGGGAGTAGCCAAGAGACCCAGTACTTC.

This sequence joins TRBV9 and TRBJ2-1; 7 positions match TRBD2. J lost 0 bases, V lost 1 base, and 10 bases had no gene match. Germline CDR1 SGDLS, CDR2 YYNGEE. The CDR3 covers 18 residues. The CDR3: CASSVRGSGLGSYNEQFF. The CDR3 bases are TGTGCCAGCAGCGTACGCGGGAGCGGGTTGGGCTCCTACAATGAGCAGTTCTTC.

Here the CDR3 reads CASSTSASETQYF. Written as DNA, the CDR3 is TGTGCCAGCAGTACTAGCGCTTCAGAGACCCAGTACTTC. This chain links TRBV2 with TRBJ2-5, with TRBD2 identical over 7 bases. CDR3 size: 13 residues. V lost 5 bases, J lost 4 bases, and 4 bases stayed unmatched. Per the germline V gene, CDR1 is SNHLY and CDR2 is FYNNEI.

This clone was found once. V gene TRBV18 combines with J gene TRBJ1-2; TRBD1 matches at 7 bases. Germline V gene sequence: CDR1 KGHSH, CDR2 LQKENI. The CDR3 has 14 residues. Trimming at V came to 3 bases and at J to 7 bases, leaving 8 bases not matched to a gene. CDR3 in DNA: TGTGCCAGCTCACCTCAAGACAGGGTTGGTGGCTACACCTTC. Translation: CASSPQDRVGGYTF.

This clone was counted a few times. This specimen includes other DNA sequences encoding the same CDR3. The chain is built from TRBV2 and TRBJ1-5, with D perhaps TRBD1 (6 bases). The V and J ends lost 2 bases and 3 bases respectively, with 8 bases between them. CDR1 and CDR2 from the germline V gene are SNHLY and FYNNEI. The CDR3 contains 14 residues. The CDR3 nucleotides are TGTGCCAGCAGTGAAAGGACAGTCAATCAGCCCCAGCATTTT. Translating it yields CASSERTVNQPQHF.

Regarding this clone: Germline and junction disagree at one end, which may indicate a read error. Other DNA sequences within the sample encode an identical CDR3. V usage is TRBV14 and J usage is TRBJ1-2; 9 nucleotides line up with TRBD1. CDR1 and CDR2 from the germline V gene are SGHDN and FVKESK. This CDR3 is built from 16 residues. The CDR3 sequence is CASSKLWDRESYGYTF. The CDR3 DNA sequence: TGTGCCAGCAGCAAATTATGGGACAGGGAGAGTTATGGATACACCTTC.

This clone showed up just once. V is TRBV30 and J is TRBJ2-3, with a possible D match to TRBD2 (6 bases). Germline values: CDR1 GTSNPN, CDR2 SVGIG (reference sequence). The CDR3 runs 15 residues. Between the trimmed V and J ends, which lost 4 bases and 5 bases, there was a span of 19 bases. The CDR3 protein is CAWTALAEGRDTQYF. CDR3 DNA sequence: TGTGCCTGGACCGCCCTTGCGGAGGGGAGAGATACGCAGTATTTT.

Worth noting for this clone: At one end, the junction sequence differs from germline, possibly due to a read error. The chain carries TRBV28 and TRBJ2-7, with D uncertain. This CDR3 comprises 14 residues. Germline assignment: CDR1 MDHEN and CDR2 SYDVKM. The CDR3 here is CASTLRGNWNEQYF. In DNA form, the CDR3 reads TGTGCCAGCACTTTACGTGGGAACTGGAACGAGCAGTACTTC.

The V and J genes are TRBV28 and TRBJ2-1, with 14 positions matching TRBD2. J lost 15 bases, V lost 2 bases, and 3 bases had no gene match. This CDR3 is 13 amino acids long. Germline values: CDR1 MDHEN, CDR2 SYDVKM. The CDR3 protein is CASSLGTSGSMFF. CDR3 nucleotides: TGTGCCAGCAGTTTAGGGACTAGCGGGAGTATGTTCTTC.

The genes are TRBV6-5 and TRBJ2-2, with D unresolved. Germline CDR1 is MNHEY and CDR2 is SVGAGI. The CDR3 spans 15 residues. V lost 2 bases and J lost 5, with 12 bases in between. The CDR3: CASSYQGFFTGELFF. The DNA of the CDR3 is TGTGCCAGCAGTTACCAAGGGTTCTTTACCGGGGAGCTGTTTTTT.

This chain uses TRBV5-4 with TRBJ2-5; TRBD1 matches 8 bases. Germline V gene lookup returns CDR1 SGHNT and CDR2 YYREEE (reference sequence). CDR3 length equals 15 residues. V dropped 4 bases and J dropped 4; count of bases not matched to a gene: 9. The CDR3 sequence is CASSPTGVGGETQYF. The CDR3 DNA reads TGTGCCAGCAGCCCGACAGGGGTCGGGGGAGAGACCCAGTACTTC. Looking up the rest from reference TRBV5-4 and TRBJ2-5 gives the full variable domain: ETGVTQSPTHLIKTRGQQVTLRCSSQSGHNTVSWYQQALGQGPQFIFQYYREEENGRGNFPPRFSGLQFPNYSSELNVNALELDDSALYLCASSPTGVGGETQYFGPGTRLLVL.

The genes are TRBV7-8 and TRBJ1-1; D might be TRBD1 (5 bases). Germline assignment: CDR1 SGHVS and CDR2 FQNEAQ. The CDR3 loop spans 13 amino acids. V lost 5 bases and J lost 6, with 13 bases in between. CDR3 loop: CASSVRAISEAFF. The CDR3 DNA sequence: TGTGCCAGCAGCGTCAGGGCGATTTCTGAAGCTTTCTTT.

Turning to this clone: Other DNA sequences in this specimen translate into the identical CDR3. This sequence joins TRBV5-1 and TRBJ1-1; 7 bases line up with TRBD1. The trim removed 0 bases at V and 1 base at J, leaving 0 bases unmatched. The CDR3 consists of 14 residues. CDR1 SGHRS and CDR2 YFSETQ come from the germline V gene. Here the CDR3 reads CASSLGTGNTEAFF. The CDR3 bases are TGCGCCAGCAGCTTGGGGACAGGGAACACTGAAGCTTTCTTT.

The chain has TRBV11-2 and TRBJ1-1; D is perhaps TRBD1 (5 bases). The CDR3 spans 13 residues. V was cut by 1 base and J by 6 bases, with 9 bases left in between. Germline V gives CDR1 SGHAT, CDR2 FQNNGV. The CDR3 here is CASSLGGAAEAFF. The CDR3 DNA is TGTGCCAGCAGCTTAGGAGGGGCGGCTGAAGCTTTCTTT.